This T cell receptor (beta chain) was sequenced for a study of control samples from healthy donors and cancer patients. In germline, CDR1 is GTSNPN, CDR2 SVGIG (reference sequence). CDR3 size: 14 residues. Trimming took off 6 bases at V and 5 bases at J, with 19 bases between the two ends. This table comes from immunoSEQ multiplex PCR, and its TCRdb copy is limited to in-frame clones, with some not included. The data show 85,000 to 100,000 clones, over 90% seen once. The source material was blood. The source is a man between 18 and 29 years old in good health. V is TRBV30 and J is TRBJ1-2; possible D gene TRBD1, 5 bases. The CDR3 sequence: CACDSGGDPYGYTF. The CDR3 DNA reads as TGTGCCTGTGACTCCGGGGGGGATCCATATGGCTACACCTTC.